The subject of this entry is one TCR beta chain. Its antigen remains unidentified. It has no much larger one-base neighbor in the sample; base qualities were not kept. V and J are truncated by 0 bases and 5 bases respectively, leaving an intervening sequence of 14 bases. Reading from cysteine to phenylalanine, the CDR3 counts 15 amino acids. The kept DNA is CDR3 alone, 45 bases in frame from the first base. The germline V gene supplies CDR1 SGHDT and CDR2 YYEEEE. In total, fewer than 750 healthy bone marrow donors made up the cohort. All cohort members were sampled while nominally healthy, although unrecorded immune exposures were likely present. The donor tested CMV seronegative and was one of the 352 seronegative cohort members. A peripheral blood sample was collected from each donor, and TCR beta sequencing was performed on peripheral blood mononuclear cells. The Qiagen DNeasy Blood Extraction Kit was used to extract genomic DNA from the blood cell samples.

The data were obtained in a study of cytomegalovirus exposure and HLA in healthy donors (dated by TCRdb to about 2017). About the investigation overall: In an earlier analysis of fewer than 750 of the donors, 250 to 350 Gb of sequence data and roughly 100 million unique TCR beta sequences from about 180 million T cells were reported. In the later analysis, no new phenotypic data were used to find candidate immune exposures; instead, reliance was placed on TCR beta sequences and their occurrence across donors. High-throughput TCR immunosequencing, statistical association of individual TCRs with disease status, and machine learning were combined to predict cytomegalovirus infection status. Class I and class II HLA loci were covered by the typing at four-digit resolution. The aim of the study was to test whether cataloging public T cell receptors could identify signatures of past pathogen exposure. Among about 410 genotyped donors of the cohort, an average of roughly 230,000 unique TCR beta nucleotide sequences was sequenced per donor, of which about 19% were non-productive. The T cell repertoires of 666 subjects were profiled by immunosequencing and related to cytomegalovirus serostatus. In addition to the first cohort of 666 subjects, a separate validation cohort of 120 different subjects was used. To decide whether each TCR beta V gene segment behaved as functional or pseudogenic, an earlier analysis of 587 of the donors relied on high-throughput TCR beta sequencing. Donor age, sex, ethnicity and CMV serostatus were collected together with the repertoire data. Four to six DR-DQ haplotypes were handled as single units for association and clustering because linkage in the cohort was strong. Approximately 300 gigabases of sequencing data and approximately 85 million unique TCR sequences were included in an early release covering several hundred HLA-typed donors. Among the roughly 380 genotyped donors, about 85% belonged to the genetic ancestry cluster associated with self-reported Caucasian donors. In a later genetic analysis, genome-wide SNP genotypes for about 55% of the roughly 700 donors were used, and that subset was treated as a discovery cohort. All discovery cohort repertoires had been generated on a single sequencing platform. Typing coverage differed by locus: A, B, C, DRB1 and DQB1 were typed in about 620-630 donors, DQA1 in about 500, DPA1 in 600 to 610, and DPB1 in 450 to 480. A later analysis re-analyzed previously published TCR beta repertoires from 500 to 700 donors and added high-resolution HLA genotyping to study TCR occurrence patterns.

Broader findings and caveats from the paper: In an earlier analysis of more than 500 of the donors, most TCR beta V segments appeared in productive rearrangements about 90% or about 30% of the time, broadly matching IMGT annotations. Compared with the approximately 670-donor mean, donors in an Asian-associated ancestry cluster had fewer N-insertions in productive TCRs, according to a later genetic analysis. In a later analysis, HLA-associated TCR beta chains were found to be more clonally expanded and to have lower generation probabilities than equally common non-associated chains. A later analysis found that most CMV-associated TCR beta chains appeared HLA-restricted, with HLA associations seemingly driven largely by CMV exposure. The authors suggested that the approach could potentially be generalized to other disease states and immunological phenotypes. For the cohort, immune exposure information was limited to CMV serostatus. The study listed 150 to 200 TCR beta chains as associated with cytomegalovirus. Strong co-occurrence of HLA alleles, especially DR and DQ, made assigning TCR associations to individual alleles difficult. A later analysis reported that several top co-occurrence clusters appeared linked to parvovirus B19, influenza, CMV and Epstein-Barr virus. A further reported finding was that TCR beta sequences accurately predicted the HLA-A and HLA-B alleles for most subjects in the first cohort. The presence/absence analyses assumed that sequencing depth was roughly uniform across donors, and that assumption may not be true. In a later genetic analysis, a missense DCLRE1C variant was associated with V-gene and J-gene trimming of TCR beta chains, and the association was replicated in an independent cohort. In vitro tests confirmed that three of the cytomegalovirus-associated TCR beta chains recognize cytomegalovirus antigens. The 87-base-pair reads could not distinguish some IMGT-functional V segments, including TRBV6-2 and TRBV6-3, so those segments were excluded. The cohort was sequenced for TCR beta chains only, and without alpha or paired-chain data the features that could be detected were limited. Roughly 17 rarely observed V segments, including chromosome 9 orphons, were excluded from the earlier analysis of several hundred of the donors because counts were too low. A later analysis found that TCR association rates varied across HLA loci, with DRB1 alleles showing the most associated TCRs and HLA-C alleles the fewest. Because HLA typing was unavailable for some donors at each locus, only the typed subset was used in association tests. A cluster of highly shared sequence variants was judged likely to be a technical artifact of the sequencing pipeline. Specific HLA alleles were associated with roughly 16,000 TCR beta sequences at a false discovery rate of 0.05 in a later analysis. Across donors, most TCR sequences were observed very rarely, whereas some public TCRs were present in many individuals. Cytomegalovirus status was reported to be diagnosed by the classifier with high specificity and sensitivity in both the original and validation cohorts. Linkage disequilibrium might explain the correlated functional status among segregating V segments, but an unknown experimental factor could not be ruled out.

Library generation was performed with the immunoSEQ multiplex PCR assay. The multiplex PCR relied on a mix of 60 forward primers for TCR Vbeta segments and 13 reverse primers for TCR Jbeta segments. Amplification of the CDR3 region of rearranged TCR beta genes was performed with a multiplex PCR assay on genomic DNA. The Illumina HiSeq System was used to sequence the amplified TCR beta libraries as 87-base-pair reads. The paper's data handling went like this. A later analysis tallied roughly 78 million unique TCR beta chains across the 700 or so repertoires, and some 12 million of those chains were shared by two or more donors. Raw reads were error-corrected and collapsed into unique sequences by a nearest-neighbor algorithm in which closely related sequences were merged to remove PCR and sequencing errors. CDR3 sequences were aligned to IMGT reference sequences to assign V, D and J gene segments. For a sequence to be retained, a match of at least six nucleotides to both a V gene segment and a J gene segment was required. Rearrangements were classified as productive when the CDR3 lacked stop codons and remained in frame with V and J, and all other rearrangements were classified as non-productive. CDR3 was defined according to IMGT convention as the region running from the second conserved V-encoded cysteine to the conserved J-encoded phenylalanine. In an earlier analysis of approximately 500 of the donors, sequences lacking an unambiguous match to a single V gene segment were excluded. An earlier analysis of fewer than 650 of the donors classified V segments as functional when productive rearrangements were above 56.7% and as segregating when the standard deviation between donors was above 5%. A statistical classification framework was built for diagnosing cytomegalovirus status from the catalog of TCR beta chain sequences. In a later analysis, TCR nucleotide sequences were compared against IMGT/GENE-DB human TR gene sequences so that V and J genes could be assigned. Using the TCRdist pipeline, a later analysis assigned CDR3 sequences along with most-parsimonious VDJ recombination scenarios. In a later analysis, every TCR beta chain was defined by the combination of its CDR3 amino acid sequence and its V-gene family, and reads without a unique V-gene family were dropped. To address suspected cross-contamination and a sequencing artifact, a later analysis removed a few hundred highly shared, low-generation-probability nucleotide sequences. In a later analysis, a clonal expansion index was calculated for each public chain from normalized within-repertoire ranks of inferred template counts. In a later analysis, generation probabilities were computed with a VDJ recombination model fitted to out-of-frame rearrangements, and the resulting probabilities were checked against IGoR. A later analysis scored TCR-TCR, TCR-HLA and TCR-CMV co-occurrence with hypergeometric tests, applying a repertoire-size bias correction to TCR pairs. In a later analysis, false discovery rates were estimated by permuting HLA or CMV assignments 20 times. In a later analysis, co-occurring TCRs were grouped using DBSCAN, with TCRdist sequence similarity added in when clustering inside HLA-allele-positive subsets. Co-occurrence clustering excluded repertoires with fewer than 30,000 or more than 120,000 public chains, plus five with anomalous nucleotide sharing. TCRdb limited this immuneACCESS table to in-frame rearrangements with V and J called. A share of clones is missing; checked studies link under half to unresolved V genes, and the rest is unexplained. That table supplies the V and J calls and clone size; D and trimming were determined from the DNA. Counted in this sample were 150,000 to 160,000 clones; roughly 80% of them appeared once. The top ten constitute around 4.1% of the sample.

The receptor was isolated from a woman aged 40 to 49 in good health and CMV-seronegative. The specimen sequenced was PBMCs. The rearranged segments are TRBV5-6 and TRBJ1-1, with TRBD1 tentatively as D gene (5 bases match). For the CDR3, the sequence is CASSLVGGRGTEAFF. The sequenced DNA: TGTGCCAGCAGCTTGGTCGGGGGTCGTGGGACTGAAGCTTTCTTT.